Included here is one TCR beta chain sequence, with context. This study enrolled people aged roughly 18 to 89 from about two dozen US geographic areas. Assignments of participants to cohorts depended upon their own reported clinical history. Recovered participants had two consecutive negative NP/OP PCR tests, healthcare professional clearance, or symptom resolution. Clones were sequenced by immunoSEQ multiplex PCR, and TCRdb holds only the in-frame ones, with some missing. This table has 150,000 or so clones, about 79% appearing once. The V gene's germline CDR1 is SQVTM and CDR2 ANQGSEA. The CDR3 is made up of 15 amino acids. Trimming pared 1 base from V and 6 bases from J, leaving 16 bases between. This specimen belongs to a study of blood T cell repertoires in COVID-19. Study-level information: Samples came from the United States, Italy and Spain, spanning acute and convalescent COVID-19.

This clonotype was obtained from a woman aged 50 to 60 who had recovered from COVID-19. The chain has TRBV29-1 and TRBJ2-1; tentative D call: TRBD2 (6 bases). The specimen sequenced was PBMCs or T cells enriched from blood (not recorded which). CDR3: CSVEGGGTASNEQFF. As DNA, the CDR3 is TGCAGCGTTGAAGGGGGCGGGACGGCCTCCAATGAGCAGTTCTTC.